The source of this TCR beta chain is a study of T cells expressing NK-cell markers. Looking at the study overall: The authors sequenced eight donors, of whom seven were HCMV-seropositive and one was seronegative.

Study-wide results and limits: In several donors, dominant NKG2C+ clonotypes were about 1.0-7.5% of CD8+ T cells. In a handful of donors, dominant clonotypes made up roughly 28.3-65% of CD3+CD56-NKG2C+ cells.

In regard to this clonotype: Its specificity is unknown.

Germline V CDR1 and CDR2: SGHRS, YFSETQ. This CDR3 contains 15 residues. 5'RACE template switching with UMIs generated TCR beta cDNA. TCRdb re-called the 5' RACE reads; every CDR3 protein appears as one record, without DNA. Recorded for this sample: fewer than 400,000 distinct CDR3 sequences. V is TRBV5-1 and J is TRBJ2-1; the TCRdb call, TRBD2, lacks DNA for checking. Sequenced material: blood T cells: a sorted CD56 or NKG2C T cell subset, CD4+ or CD8+ T cells, or bulk PBMC T cells (not recorded which). This receptor was identified in a woman aged 45-65 years in good health. This chain's CDR3 is CASSSTGTSIAEQFF. The complete variable domain, with remaining parts taken from reference TRBV5-1 and TRBJ2-1, reads KAGVTQTPRYLIKTRGQQVTLSCSPISGHRSVSWYQQTPGQGLQFLFEYFSETQRNKGNFPGRFSGRQFSNSRSEMNVSTLELGDSALYLCASSSTGTSIAEQFFGPGTRLTVL.